Listed below are T cell receptor beta chains from one sample, sequenced in a study of T cell repertoires in cytomegalovirus infection. The antigens of these receptors remain unknown. MiXCR was run by TCRdb on the reads, yielding one entry per CDR3 protein. Of around 81,000 distinct CDR3 sequences in the sample, 35% to 50% are singletons; the top ten hold over 85%. The sample consisted of CD8+ T cells from cultured PBMCs, taken from culture after CMV antigen stimulation. Receptors were obtained from a human donor in good health (CMV status not recorded). Some clones in this sample may be carry-over from other donors' samples. Each CDR3 is given with its conserved first and last residue. The D gene is left open where the match is weak. Clone size is not always given. Where it is, it says once, few, many or a class for expanded clones.

CDR3 protein,CDR3 DNA,D gene,J gene,V gene,clone size
CASMRGDEQFF,TGTGCCAGCATGAGAGGGGATGAGCAGTTCTTC,.,TRBJ2-1,TRBV6-5,.
CSAKTVVHNEQFF,TGCAGTGCTAAGACAGTGGTGCACAATGAGCAGTTCTTC,.,TRBJ2-1,TRBV20-1,.
CASSSDWLTGANVLTF,TGTGCCAGCAGCTCTGATTGGTTGACCGGGGCCAACGTCCTGACTTTC,.,TRBJ2-6,TRBV6-6,.
CASSLGLDRIKTPQHF,TGTGCCAGCAGTTTAGGCCTAGACAGGATAAAGACCCCCCAGCATTTT,.,TRBJ1-5,TRBV12-3/TRBV12-4,.
CASSLEGQPQHF,TGTGCCAGCAGCTTAGAGGGTCAGCCCCAGCATTTT,.,TRBJ1-5,TRBV7-6,once
CASSGGGALETQYF,TGTGCCAGCAGTGGCGGGGGGGCTCTGGAGACCCAGTACTTC,TRBD2,TRBJ2-5,TRBV12-3/TRBV12-4,.
CASSPEDRGQEKLFF,TGTGCCAGCAGCCCGGAGGACAGGGGGCAGGAAAAACTGTTTTTT,TRBD1,TRBJ1-4,TRBV3-1,few
CASSQEGTGVGNSPLHF,TGCGCCAGCAGCCAAGAGGGGACAGGGGTGGGAAATTCACCCCTCCACTTT,TRBD1,TRBJ1-6,TRBV4-1,few
CASSEGWDRVNSEAFF,TGTGCCAGCAGTGAAGGTTGGGACAGGGTCAATAGTGAAGCTTTCTTT,TRBD1,TRBJ1-1,TRBV2,.
CASSQPVRTGGLDTQYF,TGTGCCAGCAGCCAACCAGTTCGGACAGGGGGCTTAGATACGCAGTATTTT,TRBD1,TRBJ2-3,TRBV7-8,.
CASSLVDRGGWRNQPQHF,TGTGCTAGCAGCTTAGTGGACAGGGGAGGTTGGCGCAATCAGCCCCAGCATTTT,TRBD1,TRBJ1-5,TRBV7-6,.
CASSFIRQGIYEQYF,TGTGCCAGCAGCTTCATTAGGCAGGGAATCTACGAGCAGTACTTC,.,TRBJ2-7,TRBV5-8,.
CASSLSAGTSNEQYF,TGTGCCAGCAGCTTAAGCGCCGGGACTAGCAACGAGCAGTACTTC,TRBD2,TRBJ2-7,TRBV7-8,.
CASSAFLLGTDTQYF,TGTGCCAGCAGCGCTTTTCTACTCGGCACAGATACGCAGTATTTT,.,TRBJ2-3,TRBV5-5,.
CASSFGGNTGELFF,TGTGCCAGCAGTTTTGGAGGGAACACCGGGGAGCTGTTTTTT,.,TRBJ2-2,TRBV28,few
CASSLGTSGTDTQYF,TGTGCCAGCAGTTTAGGGACGTCGGGCACAGATACGCAGTATTTT,.,TRBJ2-3,TRBV12-3/TRBV12-4,few
CASSKSLGTGNTGELFF,TGTGCCAGCAGCAAATCCCTCGGGACAGGAAACACCGGGGAGCTGTTTTTT,TRBD1,TRBJ2-2,TRBV6-5,.
CASQRTGLFDIQYF,TGTGCCAGCCAGCGGACAGGACTTTTTGACATTCAGTACTTC,TRBD1,TRBJ2-4,TRBV25-1,.
CASSQQGVDIQYF,TGTGCCAGTAGCCAACAGGGTGTGGACATTCAGTACTTC,.,TRBJ2-4,TRBV19,few
CASSSPMAGAPGANVLTF,TGTGCCAGCAGCTCCCCTATGGCGGGGGCCCCTGGGGCCAACGTCCTGACTTTC,.,TRBJ2-6,TRBV7-8,many
CASSPTTGTGEQYF,TGTGCCAGCAGCCCTACCACAGGGACGGGCGAGCAGTACTTC,.,TRBJ2-7,TRBV7-6,.
CASSPGWGPNQPQHF,TGTGCCAGCAGCCCCGGGTGGGGCCCTAATCAGCCCCAGCATTTT,.,TRBJ1-5,TRBV5-6,.
CASSRYGGANNEQFF,TGTGCCAGCAGCCGCTACGGGGGAGCTAACAATGAGCAGTTCTTC,.,TRBJ2-1,TRBV9,.
CSVESGGADEQFF,TGCAGCGTTGAAAGCGGGGGGGCGGATGAGCAGTTCTTC,TRBD2,TRBJ2-1,TRBV29-1,.
CASSASRTRNYGYTF,TGTGCCAGCAGTGCCTCGCGCACCCGGAACTATGGCTACACCTTC,.,TRBJ1-2,TRBV6-1,.